The 24 T cell receptor beta chains in this list originate from one sample, sequenced in a study of molecular identifiers for immune sequencing clone quantification. Via MiXCR, TCRdb re-called the PCR reads, giving one row per CDR3 protein. The repertoire holds about half a million distinct CDR3 sequences, under 30% seen once, with over 0.6% in the top ten. Sequencing used naive CD8+ T cells from blood, with Jurkat cell RNA spiked in. Subset given: FACS-sorted CD8+CD4-CCR7+CD45RA+ naive T cells. These receptors all stem from a human donor in good health. Some libraries in this study had Jurkat cell RNA spiked in.

This clonotype was seen at least ten times. V usage is TRBV20-1 and J usage is TRBJ2-3, with 7 bases aligning to TRBD2. Germline CDR1 is DFQATT and CDR2 is SNEGSKA (reference sequence). The V segment lost 2 bases and the J segment 2 bases; nucleotides outside the gene matches: 7. The CDR3 contains 15 residues. Written as DNA, the CDR3 is TGCAGTGCTAGAAGTCTAGCGGACAACACAGATACGCAGTATTTT. This codes for CSARSLADNTDTQYF.

The sample holds many counts of this clonotype. The CDR3 region has the DNA TGTGCCAGCAGTGAAGGACAGGGAGTCTATGGCTACACCTTC. Protein sequence: CASSEGQGVYGYTF. The chain combines TRBV2 with TRBJ1-2; 7 nucleotides match TRBD1. This CDR3 region has 14 residues. Germline values: CDR1 SNHLY, CDR2 FYNNEI. Trimming at V came to 1 base and at J to 4 bases, leaving 3 bases not matched to a gene.

Note on this clonotype: A read error is possible here, since a much larger clone lies one base away. CDR3 DNA: TGTGCCAGCAGCTTAGTGCTCCTAGCGGGTGCCCACAATGAGCAGTTCTTC. Its protein is CASSLVLLAGAHNEQFF. The rearrangement joins TRBV7-2 to TRBJ2-1, with TRBD2 matching over 8 bases. Germline lookup yields CDR1 SGHTA and CDR2 FQGNSA. The CDR3 spans 17 residues. V lost 1 base to trimming and J lost 5 bases; unmatched junction nucleotides: 10.

The V and J genes are TRBV5-1 and TRBJ1-1; tentatively, D is TRBD1 (5 bases). Germline V CDR1 and CDR2: SGHRS, YFSETQ. V gave up 0 bases and J gave up 3 bases, with 12 bases separating them. This CDR3 comprises 15 residues. CDR3 sequence reads: CASSLAAGRDTEAFF. In nucleotides, the CDR3 is TGCGCCAGCAGCTTGGCCGCAGGGCGGGACACTGAAGCTTTCTTT.

The table lists this clonotype with many counts. The V and J genes are TRBV4-2 and TRBJ1-1; unclear D gene. The germline V and J ends were trimmed by 1 base and 1 base, with 10 bases remaining between them. The CDR3 consists of 15 residues. Germline values: CDR1 LGHNA, CDR2 YNFKEQ. The CDR3 reads CASSQGRTTNTEAFF. The CDR3 region has the DNA TGTGCCAGCAGCCAAGGTAGGACGACGAACACTGAAGCTTTCTTT.

This clonotype was seen only a few times. This chain links TRBV6-4 with TRBJ2-1, with D hard to call. The CDR3 totals 12 residues. The V gene lost 4 bases and the J gene lost 12 bases, with 13 bases spanning the gap. The germline V gene has CDR1 MRHNA and CDR2 SNTAGT. This CDR3 reads CASSAPSYGQFF. DNA of the CDR3: TGTGCCAGCAGTGCGCCTAGTTATGGGCAGTTCTTC.

This clonotype was recorded many times. The rearrangement uses TRBV5-5 and TRBJ1-1, with TRBD1 as a possible D gene (5 bases). CDR1 SGHKS and CDR2 YYEKEE come from the germline V gene (reference sequence). V was trimmed by 4 bases and J by 4 bases, leaving 23 bases between them. This CDR3 has 17 residues. The chain's CDR3 is CASSRDINRRAGTEAFF. DNA for the CDR3: TGTGCCAGCAGCCGCGACATCAACAGGAGGGCGGGCACTGAAGCTTTCTTT.

CDR3 sequence (DNA): TGTGCCAGCAGCTCATACAGGGTACAGAACCACAATGAGCAGTTCTTC. Its translation: CASSSYRVQNHNEQFF. This chain joins TRBV7-2 and TRBJ2-1, with a tentative D call TRBD1 (6 bases). Germline V gene data show CDR1 as SGHTA and CDR2 as FQGNSA. V lost 4 bases and J lost 5, with 18 bases in between. CDR3 length: 16 amino acids. Looking up the rest from reference TRBV7-2 and TRBJ2-1 gives the full variable domain: GAGVSQSPSNKVTEKGKDVELRCDPISGHTALYWYRQSLGQGLEFLIYFQGNSAPDKSGLPSDRFSAERTGGSVSTLTIQRTQQEDSAVYLCASSSYRVQNHNEQFFGPGTRLTVL.

In this sample, this clonotype turned up a few times. The V call is TRBV29-1, the J call TRBJ2-7; tentative D call: TRBD1 (5 bases). V dropped 6 bases and J dropped 4 bases, with 13 bases sitting between them. In germline, CDR1 is SQVTM, CDR2 ANQGSEA. CDR3 length equals 12 residues. The CDR3 DNA follows: TGCAGCGTACTACTGACAGCTTACGAGCAGTACTTC. Translation: CSVLLTAYEQYF.

This clonotype appeared many times. A read error may account for a junction end that differs from germline. The chain recombines TRBV7-7 with TRBJ2-7; TRBD1 is a possible D gene (6 bases). This CDR3 region has 15 residues. The germline V gene has CDR1 SSHAT and CDR2 FNYEAQ (reference sequence). CDR3 sequence (DNA): TGTGCTAGCAGCTTAGCCCGGACAGTTTTTGACGAGCAGTACTTC. Its protein product is CASSLARTVFDEQYF.

Of note for this clonotype: One base away lies a much larger clone, so this may be a sequencing read error. The CDR3 DNA reads as TGCGTCAGCAGCCAGGAGCGGGGGGGCCCGACGCAGTATTTT. Its translation is CVSSQERGGPTQYF. The genes are TRBV4-3 and TRBJ2-3; TRBD2 agrees at 10 bases. Germline V lookup: CDR1 LGHNA, CDR2 YSLEER. CDR3 length: 14 residues.

In this sample, this clonotype turned up a few times. V and J are TRBV5-1 and TRBJ2-5; 11 nucleotides align to TRBD2. The length of the CDR3 is 17 residues. V shed 3 bases and J 2 bases; nucleotides not matched to a gene: 9. Germline CDR1 and CDR2: SGHRS and YFSETQ. The CDR3 here is CASSSETSGEKQETQYF. In DNA form, the CDR3 reads TGCGCCAGCAGCTCTGAGACTAGCGGGGAGAAACAAGAGACCCAGTACTTC.

About this clonotype itself: Being one base from a much bigger clone, this may be a read error. This chain links TRBV4-1 with TRBJ1-5; 8 nucleotides align to TRBD1. Germline CDR1 is MGHRA and CDR2 is YSYEKL. CDR3 length equals 17 residues. Here the CDR3 reads CASSQPDRGGRNQPQQF. The CDR3 nucleotides are TGCGCCAGCAGCCAACCCGACAGGGGAGGACGCAATCAGCCCCAGCAATTT.

This clonotype was detected only a few times. The V and J genes are TRBV7-9 and TRBJ2-3; D gene uncertain. V was trimmed by 5 bases and J by 0 bases, leaving 15 bases between them. The CDR3 spans 16 residues. In germline, CDR1 is SEHNR, CDR2 FQNEAQ (reference sequence). In DNA form, the CDR3 reads TGTGCCAGCAGCCCTAGGTTCCTCCCTAGCACAGATACGCAGTATTTT. This translates into CASSPRFLPSTDTQYF.

This sequence joins TRBV30 and TRBJ1-1; D not resolved. Germline V CDR1 and CDR2: GTSNPN, SVGIG (reference sequence). The CDR3 sequence is 13 residues long. Trimming removed 1 base from V and 4 bases from J, with 10 bases in between. The CDR3 protein is CAWSASGSTEAFF. The CDR3 DNA reads as TGTGCCTGGAGTGCATCGGGTTCCACTGAAGCTTTCTTT.

V usage is TRBV19 and J usage is TRBJ2-1, with no clear D. Germline values: CDR1 LNHDA, CDR2 SQIVND (reference sequence). The CDR3 has 13 amino acids. Trimming took 2 bases from V and 6 from J, leaving 8 bases between them. CDR3 loop: CASSIWQTNEQFF. The DNA for the CDR3 is TGTGCCAGTAGTATATGGCAGACCAATGAGCAGTTCTTC.

As regards this clonotype: Just one base apart from a much larger clone, this may be a read error. The chain uses TRBV6-2 or TRBV6-3 and TRBJ2-1; D is perhaps TRBD1 (5 bases). CDR1 is MNHEY, CDR2 SVGEGT, per germline. The CDR3 totals 14 residues. V was trimmed by 7 bases and J by 7 bases, leaving 17 bases between them. The CDR3 is CASTPGIALNEQFF. Written as DNA, the CDR3 is TGTGCCAGCACGCCAGGGATAGCACTAAATGAGCAGTTCTTC.

This clonotype was seen at least ten times. V gene TRBV29-1 combines with J gene TRBJ2-3, with a possible D match to TRBD1 (6 bases). The CDR3 loop spans 12 amino acids. Between the trimmed V and J ends, which lost 6 bases and 0 bases, there was a span of 7 bases. In germline, CDR1 is SQVTM, CDR2 ANQGSEA. CDR3 in DNA: TGCAGCGTACAGGGTAGCACAGATACGCAGTATTTT. Residues: CSVQGSTDTQYF.

The rearrangement links TRBV28 to TRBJ2-7; the match to TRBD2 covers 9 bases. Losses at the gene ends were 8 bases for V and 3 bases for J; bases not matched to a gene: 11. This CDR3 contains 15 residues. Germline values: CDR1 MDHEN, CDR2 SYDVKM. CDR3 protein: CASHFAGGSGYEQYF. CDR3 nucleotide sequence: TGTGCCAGCCATTTTGCGGGAGGGTCGGGCTACGAGCAGTACTTC.

V usage is TRBV9 and J usage is TRBJ2-2, with D unresolved. This CDR3 region has 16 residues. V lost 6 bases to trimming and J lost 0 bases, with 15 bases between them. CDR1 is SGDLS and CDR2 is YYNGEE in the germline V gene. The DNA for the CDR3 is TGTGCCAGCAACTCCGGAGATACCCCGAACACCGGGGAGCTGTTTTTT. It translates to CASNSGDTPNTGELFF.

This clonotype was observed a handful of times. The CDR3 region has the DNA TGTGCCAGCAGCCAAGTCGCGCGGGATCCTTCCTACGAGCAGTACTTC. Translated, it gives CASSQVARDPSYEQYF. The chain recombines TRBV4-2 with TRBJ2-7, with D possibly TRBD2 on 6 matching bases. Germline V gene data show CDR1 as LGHNA and CDR2 as YNFKEQ. The CDR3 extends over 16 amino acids. The V end was cut by 1 base, the J end by 1 base, with 14 bases between.

This clonotype showed up just a few times. The rearrangement joins TRBV29-1 to TRBJ1-4; weak D call: TRBD1 (6 bases). Germline V CDR1 and CDR2: SQVTM, ANQGSEA. The germline V and J ends were trimmed by 4 bases and 3 bases, with 30 bases remaining between them. CDR3 size: 20 residues. The CDR3 DNA follows: TGCAGCGTTGTAAATAAACCGGGACAAGCACACTATTTAGCTAATGAAAAACTGTTTTTT. This translates into CSVVNKPGQAHYLANEKLFF.

The table lists this clonotype with a count of one. A read error is possible here, since a much larger clone lies one base away. The CDR3 nucleotides are TGTGCCAGCAGTTACTCGACAGAGGATTTAAACACTGGAGCTTTCTTT. Its translation is CASSYSTEDLNTGAFF. The rearrangement links TRBV6-5 to TRBJ1-1; D possibly corresponds to TRBD1 (5 bases). There are 16 residues in the CDR3. CDR1 is MNHEY, CDR2 SVGAGI, per germline.

This chain joins TRBV4-3 and TRBJ2-7; 8 bases are a match to TRBD2. Germline trimming cut 0 bases from V and 6 bases from J; bases unmatched to any gene: 7. Looked up from germline, CDR1 is LGHNA and CDR2 is YSLEER. The CDR3 contains 15 residues. The CDR3 spells CASSQDTGTRGEQYF. The CDR3 bases are TGCGCCAGCAGCCAAGATACCGGGACTAGGGGCGAGCAGTACTTC.